The clone carrying this T cell receptor (beta chain) has more than one count but fewer than ten. Its antigen is currently unknown. The data were obtained in a study of cytomegalovirus exposure and HLA in healthy donors. The study, taken as a whole, reports: It was in a later analysis that TCR association rates were seen to vary by HLA locus, highest for DRB1 and lowest for HLA-C. Solely CMV serostatus was available to characterize immune exposure. Presence/absence analyses assumed roughly uniform sequencing depth across donors. In a later analysis, V- and J-gene trimming of beta chains associated with a DCLRE1C missense variant, replicated independently.

PCR was performed using 60 Vbeta and 13 Jbeta primers. Profiled with immunoSEQ multiplex PCR; TCRdb holds only in-frame clones, not every one. The sample carries 95,000 to 150,000 clones, roughly a tenth recorded once. Trimming removed 3 bases from V and 6 bases from J, with 18 bases in between. The CDR3 length is 15 residues. Per the germline V gene, CDR1 is SGHRS and CDR2 is YFSETQ. Sequencing input: PBMCs. This TCR was sampled from a woman under 30 in good health and CMV-seropositive. The rearrangement links TRBV5-1 to TRBJ1-1, with D possibly being TRBD1 (6 bases). The chain's CDR3 is CASSSVRAGAAEAFF. The CDR3 nucleotides read TGCGCCAGCAGCTCCGTTAGGGCAGGGGCCGCTGAAGCTTTCTTT.